This is a list of T cell receptor beta chains from one sample in a study of CXCR3-negative and CXCR3-positive naive CD8 T cells. TCRdb re-called the 5' RACE reads; every CDR3 protein appears as one record, without DNA. In total, the table holds tens of thousands of distinct CDR3 sequences. The specimen sequenced was naive CXCR3+ CD8+ T cells from blood. These receptors were taken from a human donor in good health. Some clones in this sample may be carry-over from other donors' samples. The CDR3 runs from the conserved cysteine through the conserved F or W.

cdr3_aa | j_call | v_call
CASSYTVGEGAAGANVLTF | TRBJ2-6 | TRBV6-2/TRBV6-3
CASSMTITDTQYF | TRBJ2-3 | TRBV5-1
CASSLRQGMPNTEAFF | TRBJ1-1 | TRBV11-3
CASSLGWTDDYGYTF | TRBJ1-2 | TRBV28
CASSFGNSEAFF | TRBJ1-1 | TRBV7-9
CASSLSGGAFYGYTF | TRBJ1-2 | TRBV27
CASRFGTGKETQYF | TRBJ2-5 | TRBV7-9
CSARASYEQYF | TRBJ2-7 | TRBV20-1
CASSNMSRTGMVNEQFF | TRBJ2-1 | TRBV21-1
CASSGGFEQYF | TRBJ2-7 | TRBV25-1
CSVEGGPYEQYF | TRBJ2-7 | TRBV29-1
CASSEYGKLAGENGQRTGELFF | TRBJ2-2 | TRBV25-1
CASSVFYTTEGYTF | TRBJ1-2 | TRBV9
CSVLLLRSNEQFF | TRBJ2-1 | TRBV29-1
CASSYGGSGDEQYF | TRBJ2-7 | TRBV6-6
CASSQDLGQPQHF | TRBJ1-5 | TRBV3-1
CASSKAPYGYTF | TRBJ1-2 | TRBV21-1
CASSLDQDTQYF | TRBJ2-3 | TRBV7-6
CASSDLEGVPYNEQFF | TRBJ2-1 | TRBV6-4
CASSPGLNNEQFF | TRBJ2-1 | TRBV7-6
CASRASSKTSNTEAFF | TRBJ1-1 | TRBV3-2
CSARDPRWTYEQYF | TRBJ2-7 | TRBV20-1
CSVEAGTGGADTQYF | TRBJ2-3 | TRBV29-1
CSAGTGRDGELFF | TRBJ2-2 | TRBV29-1
CASGTGAGKNIQYF | TRBJ2-4 | TRBV2
CASSRGGEQFF | TRBJ2-1 | TRBV4-2
CASSTSGNGYTF | TRBJ1-2 | TRBV5-1
CASSLSGPRGLYEQYF | TRBJ2-7 | TRBV27
CASMNPGTSFYEQYF | TRBJ2-7 | TRBV28
CASSLDRGLNTEAFF | TRBJ1-1 | TRBV11-3
CATDLRAAYNEQFF | TRBJ2-1 | TRBV2
CAREKTGVRNQPQHF | TRBJ1-5 | TRBV5-1
CASTLTSGSPDTQYF | TRBJ2-3 | TRBV19
CASRGLFGTRAFF | TRBJ1-1 | TRBV25-1
CASSHGRMSEAFF | TRBJ1-1 | TRBV6-2/TRBV6-3
CSVIPDRGSYEQYF | TRBJ2-7 | TRBV29-1
CASSLSRGQGAHRGETQYF | TRBJ2-5 | TRBV12-3/TRBV12-4
CASSLFRERTYEQYF | TRBJ2-7 | TRBV7-8
CASSYLPTSGGGTGELFF | TRBJ2-2 | TRBV6-2/TRBV6-3
CASSLRPPQGEQFF | TRBJ2-1 | TRBV28
CASSYIWGAEAFF | TRBJ1-1 | TRBV6-2/TRBV6-3
CATSDRLGNQPQHF | TRBJ1-5 | TRBV24-1
CASSSQPGLDEQFF | TRBJ2-1 | TRBV12-3/TRBV12-4
CASKGEGMSIYEQYF | TRBJ2-7 | TRBV6-1
CASSGLGGTDLNTGELFF | TRBJ2-2 | TRBV9
CASSQAGQLRGEGLFF | TRBJ1-4 | TRBV4-1
CASSPGQGTADTQYF | TRBJ2-3 | TRBV5-1
CASSFGNYNEQFF | TRBJ2-1 | TRBV5-8
CASSMTAGGPFQETQYF | TRBJ2-5 | TRBV5-6
CASSLITGSPYGYTF | TRBJ1-2 | TRBV7-2
CASSYFYEPGAGHEQFF | TRBJ2-1 | TRBV6-5
CASSPRGTDLFGGYF | TRBJ2-7 | TRBV6-2/TRBV6-3
CSAQTGDYGYTF | TRBJ1-2 | TRBV20-1